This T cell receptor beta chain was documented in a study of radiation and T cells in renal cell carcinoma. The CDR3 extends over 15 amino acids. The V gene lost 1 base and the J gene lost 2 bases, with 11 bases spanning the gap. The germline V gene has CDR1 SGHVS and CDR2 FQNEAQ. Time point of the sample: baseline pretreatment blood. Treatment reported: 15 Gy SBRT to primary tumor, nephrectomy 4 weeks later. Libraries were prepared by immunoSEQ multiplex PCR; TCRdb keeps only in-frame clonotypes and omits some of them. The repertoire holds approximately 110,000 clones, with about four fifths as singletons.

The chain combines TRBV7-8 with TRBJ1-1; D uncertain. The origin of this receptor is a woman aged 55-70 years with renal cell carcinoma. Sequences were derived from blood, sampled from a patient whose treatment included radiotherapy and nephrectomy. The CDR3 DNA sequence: TGTGCCAGCAGCTTAGTACTGGAGATTAACACTGAAGCTTTCTTT. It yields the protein CASSLVLEINTEAFF.